The rows below give T cell receptor beta chains drawn from one sample of a study of Graves' ophthalmopathy and Graves' hyperthyroidism. Each CDR3 protein gets one entry after TCRdb re-called the multiplex PCR reads with MiXCR. Of around 1.1 million distinct CDR3 sequences detected, less than 45% appear once; the ten largest clones hold over 8.5%. The source material was peripheral blood or thyroid tissue (not recorded which). The receptor source for this set is an adult man with Graves' hyperthyroidism. The CDR3 runs from the conserved cysteine through the conserved F or W. A D gene is named only where the DNA matches it firmly.

cdr3_aa v_call d_call j_call
CASSPWASGSGETQYF TRBV7-9 - TRBJ2-5
CSVVTTGSQPQHF TRBV29-1 TRBD1 TRBJ1-5
CSVERTGRAGANVLTF TRBV29-1 - TRBJ2-6
CASSYGGGATYEQYF TRBV7-9 - TRBJ2-7
CAWNRAGRENQPQHF TRBV30 - TRBJ1-5
CASSIWRTGTWYGYTF TRBV19 TRBD1 TRBJ1-2
CASSSGQGAYGELFF TRBV11-2 TRBD1 TRBJ2-2
CASSISEDRGRNSPLHF TRBV7-9 TRBD1 TRBJ1-6
CSLATGGTTEAFF TRBV29-1 TRBD1 TRBJ1-1
CASSLKVPGYTF TRBV10-3 - TRBJ1-2
CSARDRQGISEKLFF TRBV20-1 TRBD1 TRBJ1-4
CSAKGQVNSPLHF TRBV20-1 TRBD1 TRBJ1-6
CASGMILRELFF TRBV25-1 - TRBJ2-2
CSVDRGQTDTQYF TRBV29-1 - TRBJ2-3
CAISEFVGRASYEQYF TRBV10-3 - TRBJ2-7
CASRPRTPYQETQYF TRBV6-5 - TRBJ2-5
CAIKVEAGDYEQYF TRBV10-3 - TRBJ2-7
CASYSNGQGGEQYF TRBV12-3/TRBV12-4 TRBD1 TRBJ2-7
CASSSVEGLAETGELFF TRBV7-2 TRBD2 TRBJ2-2
CASSDSDSYQPQHF TRBV7-2 - TRBJ1-5
CAISESGAYGTEAFF TRBV10-3 - TRBJ1-1
CSAMPPPGRPLHF TRBV20-1 - TRBJ1-6
CASSATERGGTYEQYF TRBV7-4 - TRBJ2-7
CASSTDRGDNSPLHF TRBV12-3/TRBV12-4 TRBD1 TRBJ1-6
CASSQEMGHYTEAFF TRBV4-3 - TRBJ1-1
CSVDGSDSETQYF TRBV29-1 - TRBJ2-5
CSAIRSGPSSPLHF TRBV20-1 - TRBJ1-6
CASSTDTRGGYGYTF TRBV7-9 - TRBJ1-2
CASSPPGTQPQHF TRBV18 - TRBJ1-5
CASSQDRAEPQHF TRBV10-2 TRBD1 TRBJ1-5
CASMPFLNTEAFF TRBV6-5 - TRBJ1-1
CASSLVGGPNEHF TRBV7-8 - TRBJ1-5
CASSSPGQGGSPLHF TRBV5-1 TRBD1 TRBJ1-6
CASSERQGRGWGEQYF TRBV28 TRBD1 TRBJ2-7
CASSRTWGKNEKLFF TRBV14 - TRBJ1-4
CAIRQGSASPSGELFF TRBV10-3 - TRBJ2-2
CASSPRRTANQPQHF TRBV12-3/TRBV12-4 - TRBJ1-5
CASSLTGHEQYF TRBV5-1 TRBD1 TRBJ2-7
CASSYPGHEQYF TRBV6-2/TRBV6-3 - TRBJ2-7
CASSLTGSSADGYTF TRBV7-2 - TRBJ1-2
CSAREIGTFQETQYF TRBV20-1 - TRBJ2-5
CASSPRGDTQETQYF TRBV5-1 - TRBJ2-5
CAWSVGGRTLAPLHF TRBV30 - TRBJ1-6
CASSQDGQDNSPLHF TRBV4-3 TRBD1 TRBJ1-6
CTITNSRDSPLHF TRBV2 - TRBJ1-6
CASSFRHRTDRLSAYYGYTF TRBV11-2 TRBD1 TRBJ1-2
CASSPLGQGDYEQYF TRBV4-3 TRBD1 TRBJ2-7
CASSVRENSNQPQHF TRBV4-1 - TRBJ1-5
CASSSRQRTHEQYF TRBV6-5 - TRBJ2-7
CASHTSAQETQYF TRBV6-1 TRBD2 TRBJ2-5
CSVDQGAEQYF TRBV29-1 TRBD1 TRBJ2-7
CASSLGSGEIQCF TRBV7-8 - TRBJ2-5
CASRSQGQGPGWPQHF TRBV10-2 TRBD1 TRBJ1-5
CAISGGTAYEQYF TRBV10-3 TRBD1 TRBJ2-7
CASSYGQGGSGYTF TRBV10-2 TRBD1 TRBJ1-2
CASRLGTEVDSLHF TRBV4-1 - TRBJ1-6
CSALVASTDTQYF TRBV20-1 - TRBJ2-3
CATSREGRLELFF TRBV15 - TRBJ2-2
CASHRTREEMNTEAFF TRBV10-3 - TRBJ1-1